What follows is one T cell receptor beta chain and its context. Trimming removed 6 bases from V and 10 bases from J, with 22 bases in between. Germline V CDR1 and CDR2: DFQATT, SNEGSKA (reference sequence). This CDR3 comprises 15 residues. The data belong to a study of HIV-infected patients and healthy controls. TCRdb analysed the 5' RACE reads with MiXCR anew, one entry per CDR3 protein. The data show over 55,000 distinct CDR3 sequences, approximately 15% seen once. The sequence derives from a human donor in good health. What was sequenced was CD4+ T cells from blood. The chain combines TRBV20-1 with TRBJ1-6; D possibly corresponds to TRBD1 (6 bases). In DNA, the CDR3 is TGCAGTGCCCACGGTACCCCAGGGGTGCGGTCACCCCTCCACTTT. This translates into CSAHGTPGVRSPLHF.